This T cell receptor beta chain was recorded in a study of T cell responses to AZD1222 COVID-19 vaccine (dated by TCRdb to about 2021). Regarding the study in general: AZD1222 recipients with second doses at about 4 weeks or about 12 weeks were pooled, because spike-specific TCR depth and breadth did not differ between schedules. TCR sequencing covered more than 230 trial participants: 207 given two doses of AZD1222 and 26 given two doses of MenACWY control vaccine. Enrollment into the trials was organized by age into subgroups of 18-55, 56-69 and 70-plus years, and those subgroups contained 148, 28 and 57 TCR-sequenced participants, respectively.

The CDR3 regions of human TCRbeta chains were analyzed by immunosequencing. Processing in the source paper ran as follows. Repertoire TCRs were matched against a reference library of SARS-CoV-2-specific TCRs generated with the MIRA antigen-specificity platform. Breadth was defined as the fraction of unique TCRs that were SARS-CoV-2-associated, and depth was defined as the fraction of total T cells that were SARS-CoV-2-associated. Using the MIRA data, each spike-specific TCR was mapped to the spike region that the TCR reacts to and placed in a CD4 or CD8 class. Log10-transformed breadth and depth values were compared by one-way ANOVA with Sidak's multiple comparisons tests. TCRdb holds this immuneACCESS table with in-frame rearrangements only. Some clones are missing; in checked studies, unresolved V genes explain under half, and the rest has no known cause. V and J calls and clone size are given by that table; D and trimming were obtained from the DNA. A total of around 180,000 clones appear in this sample, approximately 86% of them only once. Together, the top ten hold roughly 0.5% of the sample.

Paper-wide results and their limitations: In the small 56-69-year group, the increase in depth fell short of significance, most likely because of low power. Conclusions about previously exposed vaccinees are limited because only five to seven AZD1222 recipients were SARS-CoV-2 seropositive at baseline. CD4 TCRs associated with the vaccine covered the entire spike protein, and the dominant responses were in regions 160-218 and 743-854. Most participants were white British and females outnumbered males, and the authors suggested that clonal diversity may have been underestimated. Because no samples from the day 14 peak response were available, repertoires could be characterized only after the peak T cell response. After two AZD1222 doses, spike-specific TCR breadth and depth were significantly higher than at day 0 and than in MenACWY recipients. Epitopes outside the regions mutated in the B.1.351 and B.1.1.7 variants were reportedly recognized by nearly half of the unique spike-specific TCRs.

In the paper's terms, the time point label means: baseline before first vaccination. The vaccinee samples were drawn from two UK trials, COV001 and COV002, one of which was a single-blind randomized controlled phase 2/3 trial testing AZD1222 (ChAdOx1 nCoV-19) in healthy adults. For TCRbeta chain sequencing, PBMC samples from trial participants were taken at day 0 and at day 28 after the second dose. Comment on this clone: The target of this receptor is not known. No much larger clonotype is one base removed from it; base qualities were not supplied.

The CDR3, from cysteine to phenylalanine, totals 16 residues. CDR3 DNA only is kept here, 48 bases in frame from base 1. Taken from the germline V gene, the CDR1 and CDR2 loops are LGHNA and YSLEER. V gives up 0 bases and J gives up 10 bases, and the segment between their germline ends measures 16 bases. The source material was peripheral blood, sampled on day 0 of AZD1222 vaccination. The V gene is TRBV4-3 and the J gene is TRBJ1-6; TRBD1 might be the D gene, on 6 matching bases. This TCR derives from an adult in good health. Read as DNA, the sequence is TGCGCCAGCAGCCAAGATGGGGACAATCTTGGGTCACCCCTCCACTTT. It encodes CASSQDGDNLGSPLHF.